These T cell receptor beta chains were read from a single sample in a study of blood T cells in healthy people across ages. TCRdb re-called the 5' RACE reads through MiXCR, storing one row per CDR3 protein. The sample contains approximately 690,000 distinct CDR3 sequences, roughly three fifths of which appear only once. The sample consisted of blood. The source is a man between 60 and 75 years old in good health. The CDR3 runs from the conserved cysteine through the conserved F or W.

TRBV2	TRBJ2-7	CASRTPGRDYEQYF
TRBV29-1	TRBJ1-5	CSVGDRGQPQHF
TRBV20-1	.	CSAVFSGGSYNEQYF
TRBV29-1	TRBJ2-4	CSVGGTGGYRWEQYF
TRBV7-2	TRBJ2-3	CASSFGRGARLTDTQYF
TRBV4-2	TRBJ2-5	CASSQSNGGVLSEQYF
TRBV2	TRBJ2-5	CASSEAGGSGGANEQYF
TRBV29-1	TRBJ2-1	CSVPGTGGRNEQFF
TRBV20-1	TRBJ2-1	CSAHSAGGYNEQFF
TRBV4-3	TRBJ2-7	CASSQDQVNDEQYF
TRBV6-6	TRBJ2-3	CASSYSAPPDTQYF
TRBV4-2	TRBJ2-4	CASSQNEQSENIQYF
TRBV29-1	TRBJ2-5	CSGRVEKRQETQYF
TRBV5-1	TRBJ1-2	CASSQQDAPYGYTF
TRBV12-3/TRBV12-4	TRBJ1-6	CASSLATGYNSPLHF
TRBV6-2/TRBV6-3	TRBJ1-2	CASSPGGTHYGYTF
TRBV6-1	TRBJ2-1	CASSARAENEQFF
TRBV6-2/TRBV6-3	TRBJ1-4	CASSYGGYNEKLFF
TRBV3-1	TRBJ2-6	CASSPKGAGANVLTF
TRBV20-1	TRBJ2-5	CSARLAGGIGETQYF
TRBV6-1	TRBJ1-6	CASSDWPANSPLHF
TRBV6-5	TRBJ1-6	CASSYESRGRRPNSPLHF
TRBV11-2	.	CASSHKTGGGEQYF
TRBV9	TRBJ2-7	CASSVTGQGAYEQYF
TRBV11-2	.	CASARDRDSYEQYF
TRBV5-1	TRBJ1-4	CASSSGSNDEKLFF
TRBV12-3/TRBV12-4	TRBJ2-1	CASSQGTSESEQFF
TRBV7-2	.	CASSSGRNSYEQYF
TRBV29-1	TRBJ2-7	CSAARRDRGDEQYF
TRBV7-9	TRBJ2-3	CASSHRTPTIGQGTTDTQYF
TRBV2	TRBJ2-5	CASSASRQETQYF
TRBV14	TRBJ2-5	CASSPLIAGYNEQYF
TRBV9	TRBJ2-2	CASSSGSGANTGELFF
TRBV20-1	TRBJ2-4	CSARGPVIAKNIQYF
TRBV12-3/TRBV12-4	TRBJ1-5	CASSLEINQPQHF
TRBV5-1	TRBJ1-1	CASSWLGTEAFF
TRBV25-1	TRBJ2-1	CASMGLGQGSDEQFF
TRBV5-1	TRBJ1-5	CASSQDSPNQPQHF
TRBV20-1	TRBJ2-5	CSARDVAGDPGTQYF
TRBV28	TRBJ2-7	CASSLGGLLNYEQYF
TRBV29-1	TRBJ2-1	CSVPGAGNEQFF
TRBV25-1	TRBJ2-5	CASSKLGTGQGETQYF
TRBV5-1	TRBJ2-7	CASSSIAGGRNEQYF
TRBV27	TRBJ1-4	CASSKGQVNEKLFF
TRBV6-1	TRBJ2-4	CASSDRDTGIQYF
TRBV27	TRBJ2-2	CASSHGQGIAGDTGELFF
TRBV2	TRBJ1-4	CASVLGGTGNEKLFF
TRBV6-1	TRBJ1-5	CASNEGTTGDQPQHF
TRBV7-9	TRBJ2-1	CASSVAYRVNEQFF
TRBV27	TRBJ2-5	CASRQTRVQETQYF
TRBV4-2	TRBJ2-2	CASSQGARGFTGELFF
TRBV7-8	TRBJ2-1	CASSLATETTSSYNEQFF
TRBV28	TRBJ1-2	CASASPGTGDGYTF
TRBV28	TRBJ2-3	CASSLMAGGSTDTQYF
TRBV28	TRBJ2-3	CASSWAGADGTQYF
TRBV28	TRBJ1-4	CATKSFLEKLFF
TRBV10-1	TRBJ2-3	CASSEGTVRGGLTSDTQYF
TRBV20-1	TRBJ2-7	CSAHTGQLYEQYF
TRBV6-1	TRBJ1-5	CASSEATGGRQPQHF